Described below is a single T cell receptor (beta chain) sequence and its context. There is no known antigen for this receptor. One base away there is no much larger clone; base qualities are not given. TCR beta CDR3 regions were amplified from RNA transcripts. The first round of RT-PCR for the TCR CDR3 was performed with the HTBI primer set and the Qiagen OneStep RT-PCR kit. Libraries were constructed in a second round of multiplex PCR, after which size selection and purification were performed. Libraries were sequenced paired-end with 100 bp reads on an Illumina HiSeq2000. The authors processed their data as follows. SOAPnuke was used to process the raw data, throwing out any read that contained adapters or uncalled bases, had a mean Phred below 15, or lacked an exact constant-primer or identifier match. High-quality paired reads were merged using COPE v1.2.5, and each unique nucleotide sequence was defined as a clonotype. MiTCR v1.1 was used to align the clonotypes against IMGT TRBV, TRBD and TRBJ reference segments. The analysis included only V-J combinations with a frequency above 0.0001, which together covered roughly 99% of the repertoires. A TCS score was defined as the ratio of F50 (clonal expansion) to E x V (chaos), with BLOSUM62-based TCRdist applied between CDR3 peptides within each V-J. Welch's t-statistics and random forest reduced 514 V-J features to about 13, which were used in a naive Bayes classifier (R e1071). TCRdb reprocessing: public reads trimmed at Q25 with fastp, clones called with MiXCR, in-frame beta chains kept. Identical CDR3 proteins give one entry, which carries the most common genes and DNA. In this record, the V and J calls reflect TCRdb's handling and not the investigators' own analysis. This sample holds approximately 360,000 distinct CDR3 sequences; around a quarter were observed only once. In total, the top ten clones hold over 70% of the sample.

The data originate from a study of T cells in Graves' hyperthyroidism and ophthalmopathy (dated by TCRdb to between 2018 and 2020). Regarding the complete study: Peripheral blood was sampled at the time of initial diagnosis, prior to any treatment. TCR V-J signatures able to tell the groups apart were searched for in a discovery cohort of some 97 patients, of whom more than 40 had Graves' ophthalmopathy and more than 55 had stable Graves' hyperthyroidism. Whether ophthalmopathy could be predicted prospectively was tested in an independent validation cohort made up of 18 to 20 hyperthyroidism patients plus 17 patients who later progressed to ophthalmopathy. The 85 to 100 discovery patients were randomly split 7:3 into training and test sets. In several Graves' hyperthyroidism patients, the study also compared T-cell repertoires from thyroid tissue with T-cell repertoires from blood. Following sampling, methimazole starting at 30 mg daily was given to hyperthyroidism patients, and high-dose intravenous methylprednisolone was given to ophthalmopathy patients. The paper reports TCR Vbeta CDR3 sequencing of roughly 140 peripheral blood samples: 43 ophthalmopathy, around 80 hyperthyroidism and around 17 progressor patients.

Stable Graves' hyperthyroidism was defined as no progression to ophthalmopathy during 18 months of follow-up. Hyperthyroidism patients were newly diagnosed, with disease duration under 2 months, and aged 18 to 65 years. Any patient with an uncontrolled infection, another autoimmune disease, pregnancy or lactation was excluded. Clinical symptoms, serum thyroxine and TRAb, thyroid ultrasound, and orbital computed tomography formed the basis for the diagnoses. Ficoll-Paque density gradient centrifugation was used to isolate PBMCs from about 9 ml of fresh peripheral blood. Total RNA was extracted using Trizol reagent, and RNA quality was assessed on an Agilent 2100 Bioanalyzer. What the authors observed across the whole study: Ophthalmopathy was separated from stable hyperthyroidism by a 13 V-J signature model, with over 85% sensitivity and about 81% specificity obtained in cross-validation and 80%/75% obtained in testing. In validation, the model predicted progression to ophthalmopathy with 60% to 71% sensitivity and around 72% specificity, a median of about 6 months before onset. Blood samples also contained most of the expanded thyroid clonotypes (frequency above 0.001), which suggests that blood repertoires may reflect thyroid immune responses. Sample size was not statistically predetermined, and investigators were not blinded to group allocation.

Trimmed from V: 4 bases; trimmed from J: 3 bases; junction bases lacking a gene match: 5. From the cysteine through the phenylalanine, the CDR3 covers 16 amino acids. Only the CDR3 DNA stays, 48 bases, in frame from base 1. CDR1 MNHEY and CDR2 SMNVEV are derived from the germline V gene (reference sequence). Sample: blood. The sequence was obtained from a man aged 50 to 60 with Graves' hyperthyroidism. Recombination connected TRBV27 to TRBJ2-1, with TRBD2 matching 11 junction bases. The bases are TGTGCCAGCAGTTCCTGGACTAGCGGGCTCTACAATGAGCAGTTCTTC. It translates to CASSSWTSGLYNEQFF.